Presented here are 5 T cell receptor beta chains from one specimen sequenced in a study of shared clonotypes between healthy human individuals (TCRdb year 2020). The library relied on the immunoSEQ multiplex PCR assay. TCRdb limited this immuneACCESS table to in-frame rearrangements with V and J called. A share of clones is missing; checked studies link under half to unresolved V genes, and the rest is unexplained. Recorded for this sample are about 2.3 million clones; over 90% of them occurred a single time. Of the sample, 0.35% to 0.5% is held by the ten largest clones. Source material: naive CD4+ T cells from PBMCs. In the paper's terms, the cell subset or site label means: CD45RA+ positively selected. These receptors were obtained from a man younger than 30 in good health. Some clones in this sample may be carry-over from other donors' samples.

Written as DNA, the CDR3 is TGTGCCAGTAGTATAGGGGAACGGACAGGGGGCCGAGGAGTCCAGTACTTC. This encodes CASSIGERTGGRGVQYF. The chain has TRBV19 and TRBJ2-5, with 11 bases matching TRBD1. Trimming cost V 1 base and J 10 bases; bases outside gene matches: 14. This CDR3 region has 17 residues. Germline V lookup: CDR1 LNHDA, CDR2 SQIVND (reference sequence).

The CDR3 here is CASSGQAPMNTEAFF. DNA for the CDR3: TGTGCCAGCAGCGGACAGGCGCCCATGAACACTGAAGCTTTCTTT. The chain couples TRBV2 to TRBJ1-1; TRBD1 matches at 7 bases. CDR3 length equals 15 residues. Losses at the gene ends were 6 bases for V and 0 bases for J; bases not matched to a gene: 7. Germline V CDR1 and CDR2: SNHLY, FYNNEI.

The chain carries TRBV30 and TRBJ2-2; the match to TRBD1 covers 7 bases. This CDR3 has 15 amino acids. Germline V gene lookup returns CDR1 GTSNPN and CDR2 SVGIG (reference sequence). V shed 5 bases and J 0 bases; nucleotides not matched to a gene: 6. The CDR3 loop reads CAWGDSSTNTGELFF. CDR3 coding DNA: TGTGCCTGGGGGGACAGTTCTACGAACACCGGGGAGCTGTTTTTT.

The V gene is TRBV28, the J gene TRBJ2-1, with TRBD2 identical over 9 bases. J lost 8 bases, V lost 5 bases, and 19 bases had no gene match. From germline, CDR1 is MDHEN and CDR2 SYDVKM. This CDR3 has 18 residues. CDR3: CASSRPVGAGGPRDEQFF. The CDR3, as DNA: TGTGCCAGCAGTCGCCCCGTCGGGGCGGGAGGGCCGCGGGATGAGCAGTTCTTC.

V is TRBV19 and J is TRBJ2-1, with D unresolved. V was trimmed by 3 bases and J by 12 bases, leaving 21 bases between them. The CDR3 is 15 residues long. Germline V lookup: CDR1 LNHDA, CDR2 SQIVND (reference sequence). The CDR3 here is CASSIGRVVGSWQFF. The CDR3 coding sequence is TGTGCCAGTAGTATTGGTCGGGTAGTTGGGTCGTGGCAGTTCTTC.